The clone carrying this T cell receptor (beta chain) was observed a handful of times. Its antigen remains unknown. Using a J-beta primer mix together with a sample-barcoded 5' primer, a second PCR was run for about 6 to 11 cycles. A template-switch adaptor containing 12 random nucleotides labeled each cDNA molecule. TCRdb redid the calling of the 5' RACE reads with MiXCR, one entry per CDR3 protein. This sample has about 1.5 million distinct CDR3 sequences, with approximately 38% found just once. Deletions cut 0 bases from V and 2 bases from J, with 14 bases between. The CDR3 extends over 17 amino acids. CDR1 is MGHRA and CDR2 is YSYEKL in the germline V gene. Staff drew around 10 milliliters of peripheral blood from each donor. The sample comes from a study of blood T cells in healthy people across ages. Study-wide context: About one barcoded beta molecule per two T cells came from capture by template switching.

General observations from the study: Possibly confounding the expanded clonotype changes was the fact that donor CMV status was unknown.

The sequenced sample consisted of blood. The TCR comes from a woman under 30 in good health. The chain employs TRBV4-1 and TRBJ1-5; D not certain. The CDR3 reads CASSQETVVIGNQPQHF. The CDR3 DNA reads TGCGCCAGCAGCCAAGAAACTGTGGTGATTGGCAATCAGCCCCAGCATTTT.